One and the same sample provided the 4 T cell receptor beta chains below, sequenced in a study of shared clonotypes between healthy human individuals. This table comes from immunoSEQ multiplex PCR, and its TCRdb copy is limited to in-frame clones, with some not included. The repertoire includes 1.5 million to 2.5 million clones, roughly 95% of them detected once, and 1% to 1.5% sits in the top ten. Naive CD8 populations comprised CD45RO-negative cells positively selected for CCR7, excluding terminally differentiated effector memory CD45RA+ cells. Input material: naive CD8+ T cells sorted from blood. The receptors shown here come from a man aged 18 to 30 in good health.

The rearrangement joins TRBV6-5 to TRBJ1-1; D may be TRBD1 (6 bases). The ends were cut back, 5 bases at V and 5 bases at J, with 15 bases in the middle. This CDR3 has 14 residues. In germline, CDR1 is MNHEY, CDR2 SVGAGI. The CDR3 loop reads CASSHREGPTEAFF. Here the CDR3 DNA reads TGTGCCAGCAGTCACAGGGAAGGGCCGACTGAAGCTTTCTTT.

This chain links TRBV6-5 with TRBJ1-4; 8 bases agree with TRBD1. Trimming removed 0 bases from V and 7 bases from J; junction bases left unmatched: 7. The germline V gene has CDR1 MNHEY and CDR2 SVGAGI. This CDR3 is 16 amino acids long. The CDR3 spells CASSYSGQGAGEKLFF. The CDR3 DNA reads TGTGCCAGCAGTTACTCTGGCCAGGGGGCAGGTGAAAAACTGTTTTTT.

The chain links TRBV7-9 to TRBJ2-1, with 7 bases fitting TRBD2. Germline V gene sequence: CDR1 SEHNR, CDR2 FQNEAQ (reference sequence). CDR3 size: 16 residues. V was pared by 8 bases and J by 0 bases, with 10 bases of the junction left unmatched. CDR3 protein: CASDPGGYSSYNEQFF. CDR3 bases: TGTGCCAGCGATCCCGGGGGGTACTCCTCCTACAATGAGCAGTTCTTC.

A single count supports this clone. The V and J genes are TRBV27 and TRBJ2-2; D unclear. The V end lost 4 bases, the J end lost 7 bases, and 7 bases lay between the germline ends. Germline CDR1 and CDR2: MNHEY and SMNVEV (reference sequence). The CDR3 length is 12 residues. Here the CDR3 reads CASSSLGGELFF. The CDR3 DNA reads TGTGCCAGCAGTTCTTTAGGCGGGGAGCTGTTTTTT.